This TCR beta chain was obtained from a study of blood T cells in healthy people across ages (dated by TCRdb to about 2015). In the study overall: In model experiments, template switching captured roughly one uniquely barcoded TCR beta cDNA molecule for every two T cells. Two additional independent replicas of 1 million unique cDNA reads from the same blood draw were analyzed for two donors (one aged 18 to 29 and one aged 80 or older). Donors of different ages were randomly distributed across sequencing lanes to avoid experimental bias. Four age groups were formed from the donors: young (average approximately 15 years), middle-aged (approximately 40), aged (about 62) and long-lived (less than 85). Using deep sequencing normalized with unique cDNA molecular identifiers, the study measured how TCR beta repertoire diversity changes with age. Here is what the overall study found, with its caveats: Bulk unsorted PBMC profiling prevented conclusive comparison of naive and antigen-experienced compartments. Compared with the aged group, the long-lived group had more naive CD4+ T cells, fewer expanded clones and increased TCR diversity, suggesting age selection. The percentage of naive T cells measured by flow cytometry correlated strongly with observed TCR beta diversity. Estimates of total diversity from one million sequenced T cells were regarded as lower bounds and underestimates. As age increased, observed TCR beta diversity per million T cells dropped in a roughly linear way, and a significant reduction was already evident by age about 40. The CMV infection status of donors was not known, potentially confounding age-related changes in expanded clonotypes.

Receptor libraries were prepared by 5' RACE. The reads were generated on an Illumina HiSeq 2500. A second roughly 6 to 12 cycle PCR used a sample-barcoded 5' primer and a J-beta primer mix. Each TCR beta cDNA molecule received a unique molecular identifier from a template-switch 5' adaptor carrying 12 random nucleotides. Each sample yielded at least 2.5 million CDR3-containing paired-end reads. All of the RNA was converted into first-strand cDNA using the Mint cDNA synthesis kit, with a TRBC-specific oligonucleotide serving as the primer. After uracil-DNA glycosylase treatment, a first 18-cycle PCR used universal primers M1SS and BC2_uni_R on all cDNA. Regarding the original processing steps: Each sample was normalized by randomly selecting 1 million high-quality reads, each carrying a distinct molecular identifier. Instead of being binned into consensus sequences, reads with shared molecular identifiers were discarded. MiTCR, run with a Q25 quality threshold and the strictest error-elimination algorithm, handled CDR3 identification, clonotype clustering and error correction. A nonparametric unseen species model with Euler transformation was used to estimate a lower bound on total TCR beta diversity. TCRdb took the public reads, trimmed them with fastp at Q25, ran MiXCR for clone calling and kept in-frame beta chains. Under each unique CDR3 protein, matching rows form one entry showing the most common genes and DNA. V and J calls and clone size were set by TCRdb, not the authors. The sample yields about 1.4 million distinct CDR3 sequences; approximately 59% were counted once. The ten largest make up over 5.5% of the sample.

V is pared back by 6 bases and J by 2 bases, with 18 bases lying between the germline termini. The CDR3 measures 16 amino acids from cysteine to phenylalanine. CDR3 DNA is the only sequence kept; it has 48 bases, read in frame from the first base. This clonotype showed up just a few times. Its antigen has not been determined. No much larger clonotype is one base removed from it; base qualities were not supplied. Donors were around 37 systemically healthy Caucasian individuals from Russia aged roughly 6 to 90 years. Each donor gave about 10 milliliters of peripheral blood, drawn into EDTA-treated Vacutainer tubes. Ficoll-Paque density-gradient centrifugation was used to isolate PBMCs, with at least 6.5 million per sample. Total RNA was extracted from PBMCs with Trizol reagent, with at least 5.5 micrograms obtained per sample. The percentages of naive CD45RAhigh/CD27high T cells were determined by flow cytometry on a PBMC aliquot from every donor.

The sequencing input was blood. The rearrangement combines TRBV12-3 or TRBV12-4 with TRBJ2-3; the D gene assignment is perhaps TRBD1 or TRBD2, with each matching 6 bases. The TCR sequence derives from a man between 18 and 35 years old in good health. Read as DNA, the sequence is TGTGCCAGCAGCCTCTTTGGAGGGGGGAACACAGATACGCAGTATTTT. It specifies CASSLFGGGNTDTQYF.